This T cell receptor (beta chain) is from a study of cytomegalovirus exposure and HLA in healthy donors. Using immunoSEQ multiplex PCR, the repertoire was profiled, and TCRdb retains in-frame clones only, with some absent. Here the sample spans some 66,000 clones, around 97% being singletons. The study's findings and limits: High sensitivity and specificity were reportedly achieved when the classifier diagnosed cytomegalovirus status. Many donors shared some public TCRs, even though most TCR sequences were rare.

As to this clone: The antigen remains unidentified.

Donors came from a validation cohort of about 110 subjects, distinct from the first 666-subject cohort. V lost 3 bases to trimming and J lost 5 bases, with 14 bases between them. Germline lookup yields CDR1 MDHEN and CDR2 SYDVKM. The CDR3 extends over 15 amino acids. The clonotype comes from a woman aged 18-29 years in good health and CMV-seropositive. The gene calls are TRBV28 and TRBJ2-1; D gene ambiguous. The sequenced sample was PBMCs. The CDR3 spells CASSFPARLHNEQFF. For the CDR3, the DNA is TGTGCCAGCAGTTTCCCCGCAAGACTTCACAATGAGCAGTTCTTC.